The clone carrying this T cell receptor beta chain was recorded only once. Germline V CDR1 and CDR2: SGHAT, FQNNGV. Germline trimming cut 5 bases from V and 1 base from J; bases unmatched to any gene: 7. The CDR3 length is 15 residues. This specimen comes from a study of blood T cell repertoires in COVID-19. For the study at large: The United States, Italy and Spain supplied acute and convalescent COVID-19 samples.

Only in-frame clones appear in the TCRdb table, and some are missing; sequencing was by immunoSEQ multiplex PCR. The table lists 25,000 to 35,000 clones, more than 80% of them singletons. This sequence joins TRBV11-2 and TRBJ1-1, with 7 nucleotides matching TRBD1. The origin of this receptor is a human donor in a cohort sampled during active COVID-19. Specimen: peripheral blood. CDR3 in amino acids: CASSETRTGNTEAFF. CDR3 nucleotides: TGTGCCAGCAGCGAAACTAGGACAGGGAACACTGAAGCTTTCTTT.